The entry below gives a single TCR beta chain sequence along with its context. The ends were cut back, 5 bases at V and 8 bases at J, with 21 bases in the middle. Per germline, CDR1 SGHTA and CDR2 FQGNSA. There are 15 residues in the CDR3. Original handling: The authors estimated nucleated cell counts from reference gene primer amplification. TCRdb keeps only in-frame clones here, not all; method: immunoSEQ multiplex PCR. V and J calls and clone size are those listed in that table; D and trimming were worked out from the DNA. Of 220,000 or so clones listed, approximately 82% were seen once; the top ten hold 1.9%. These data come from a study of blood T cell repertoires in COVID-19. Across the study: Acute-phase and convalescent COVID-19 samples originated in the United States, Italy and Spain. T cells, B-cell-depleted T cells, or PBMCs provided the cDNA or gDNA that served as material.

The chain uses TRBV7-2 and TRBJ1-2; D remains ambiguous. This sequence originates from a woman of 80 years or more with acute or convalescent COVID-19. The specimen was peripheral blood. Written as DNA, the CDR3 is TGTGCCAGCAGCCTCCCGGGCTCTGGAGGGATCGGCTACACCTTC. The encoded protein is CASSLPGSGGIGYTF. The full variable domain, completed using reference TRBV7-2 and TRBJ1-2, is GAGVSQSPSNKVTEKGKDVELRCDPISGHTALYWYRQSLGQGLEFLIYFQGNSAPDKSGLPSDRFSAERTGGSVSTLTIQRTQQEDSAVYLCASSLPGSGGIGYTFGSGTRLTVV.